This T cell receptor (beta chain) appears in the sequencing data of a study of blood T cells in healthy people across ages (dated by TCRdb to between 2015 and 2016). At the level of the whole study: In model experiments, template switching captured about one uniquely barcoded TCR beta cDNA molecule for every two T cells. The study measured age-related changes in TCR beta repertoire diversity using deep sequencing normalized with unique cDNA molecular identifiers. The donors were split into four age groups: young (average around 15 years), middle-aged (39), aged (approximately 60) and long-lived (approximately 89). To avoid experimental bias, donors of different ages were randomly spread across the sequencing lanes. Two additional independent replicas of 1 million unique cDNA reads from the same blood draw were analyzed for two donors (one aged 18 to 29 and one aged 80 or older). Broad study findings and their caveats: Because the CMV infection status of the donors was unknown, age-related changes in expanded clonotypes may potentially have been confounded. Observed TCR beta diversity correlated strongly with the percentage of naive T cells measured by flow cytometry. Compared with the aged group, the long-lived group had more naive CD4+ T cells, fewer expanded clones and increased TCR diversity, suggesting age selection. Observed TCR beta diversity per million T cells fell roughly linearly with age, and a significant reduction was already apparent by age around 40. Bulk unsorted PBMC profiling prevented conclusive comparison of naive and antigen-experienced compartments. Estimates of total diversity based on one million sequenced T cells were regarded as lower bounds and as underestimates.

The library was made by 5' RACE. The instrument was an Illumina HiSeq 2500. A second PCR of roughly 6 to 12 cycles was run with a J-beta primer mix and a sample-barcoded 5' primer. A unique molecular identifier was introduced onto each TCR beta cDNA molecule by a template-switch 5' adaptor carrying 12 random nucleotides. Each sample yielded at least 3 million CDR3-containing paired-end reads. All of the RNA was converted into first-strand cDNA using the Mint cDNA synthesis kit, with a TRBC-specific oligonucleotide serving as the primer. After uracil-DNA glycosylase treatment, a first 18-cycle PCR used universal primers M1SS and BC2_uni_R on all cDNA. From the authors' description of their analysis: For normalization, 1 million high-quality reads, each with a distinct molecular identifier, were randomly selected from each sample. Reads with shared molecular identifiers were discarded instead of being binned into consensus sequences. MiTCR, run with a Q25 quality threshold and the strictest error-elimination algorithm, handled CDR3 identification, clonotype clustering and error correction. Lower-bound total TCR beta diversity was estimated with a nonparametric unseen species model using Euler transformation. The public sequencing data were trimmed at Q25 with fastp and processed into clonotypes with MiXCR by TCRdb, which kept only in-frame beta chains. Entries that share a CDR3 protein sequence are merged under the most common genes and DNA. It is TCRdb's table, rather than the study itself, that gives the V and J calls and clone size. The sample table holds some 900,000 distinct CDR3 sequences, of which 29% were seen once. In total, the top ten clones hold 17% of the sample.

The CDR3 runs 15 amino acids, cysteine and phenylalanine included. The kept DNA is CDR3 alone, 45 bases in frame from the first base. The germline V gene provides CDR1 SGHRS and CDR2 YFSETQ. Systemically healthy Caucasian individuals from Russia, some 36 in total and aged roughly 6 to 95 years, were included as donors. Each donor gave ten milliliters of peripheral blood, collected into EDTA-treated Vacutainer tubes. Ficoll-Paque density-gradient centrifugation was used to isolate PBMCs, with at least 7 million per sample. Total RNA, at least 6 micrograms per sample, was extracted from PBMCs with Trizol reagent. For every donor, flow cytometry on a PBMC aliquot measured the percentage of naive CD45RAhigh/CD27high T cells. This clonotype is a singleton in its sample. The antigen it recognizes is unknown. A read error may produce the germline difference seen at one junction end.

The TCR was taken from a woman over 75 in good health. Sequencing was done on a sample of blood. Rearrangement joined TRBV5-1 to TRBJ2-5; 7 of the junction bases match TRBD1. The bases read TGCGCCAGCAGCTTTACAGGGGTCCTGAGAGAGACCCAGTATTTC. Its translation is CASSFTGVLRETQYF.